These 17 T cell receptor beta chains were sequenced from one sample in a study of metastatic and nonmetastatic thyroid tumors. TCRdb reprocessed the PCR reads via MiXCR. The sample contains 25,000 to 35,000 clones, approximately 15% of which appear only once. Every patient underwent thyroid surgery untreated. Sequencing was done on a sample of blood. The receptors originated from a female donor with papillary thyroid cancer or a benign thyroid nodule (not recorded which). Some clones in this sample may be carry-over from other donors' samples.

Worth noting for this clone: A much larger clone sits a single nucleotide away, making a read error possible. In the same sample, other DNA sequences code for this CDR3. The CDR3 spells CASSLAEQFF. The CDR3 coding sequence is TGTGCCAGCAGCTTAGCTGAGCAGTTCTTC. This chain links TRBV7-9 with TRBJ2-1; no clear D. V lost 0 bases, J lost 9 bases, and 0 bases lay in between. Germline CDR1 reads SEHNR; CDR2 reads FQNEAQ (reference sequence). The CDR3 is made up of 10 amino acids.

This clone was seen at least ten times. The chain employs TRBV11-2 and TRBJ1-4, with D maybe TRBD1 (6 bases). CDR1 is SGHAT, CDR2 FQNNGV, per germline. The CDR3 runs to 17 residues. Trimming took 0 bases from V and 7 from J, leaving 18 bases between them. The CDR3 reads CASSLDPGGAVVEKLFF. CDR3 sequence (DNA): TGTGCCAGCAGCTTAGATCCTGGGGGCGCCGTGGTTGAAAAACTGTTTTTT.

As to this clone: A read error may explain this, as a much larger clone is one base away. The chain uses TRBV5-6 and TRBJ1-1; a weak D match, TRBD1 (6 bases). This CDR3 is 14 amino acids long. The V end lost 9 bases, the J end lost 6 bases, and 21 bases lay between the germline ends. Germline V gives CDR1 SGHDT, CDR2 YYEEEE. The CDR3 DNA is TGTGCCATCAGGTCGGGACATAGTCTCGCTGAAGCTTTCTTT. Translating gives CAIRSGHSLAEAFF.

This clone was detected ten times or more. This rearrangement joins TRBV5-1 to TRBJ1-2, with D perhaps matching TRBD1 (5 bases). The germline gives CDR1 SGHRS, CDR2 YFSETQ. Trimming took off 0 bases at V and 3 bases at J, with 6 bases between the two ends. The length of the CDR3 is 13 residues. This CDR3 reads CASSLGGDYGYTF. The CDR3 coding sequence is TGCGCCAGCAGCTTGGGGGGGGACTATGGCTACACCTTC.

This chain uses TRBV24-1 with TRBJ2-1; D might be TRBD2 (5 bases). With 3 bases removed from V and 0 bases from J, the gap between germline ends came to 20 bases. Germline values: CDR1 KGHDR, CDR2 SFDVKD. CDR3 length equals 19 residues. CDR3 in amino acids: CATSDPDITGYLSYNEQFF. In DNA, the CDR3 is TGTGCCACCAGTGATCCTGATATAACGGGGTACCTCTCCTACAATGAGCAGTTCTTC.

This clone was recorded many times. The chain uses TRBV12-3 or TRBV12-4 and TRBJ1-4; TRBD1 matches 8 bases. The J segment lost 7 bases and the V segment lost 5 bases, leaving 6 bases of the junction unmatched. The CDR3 loop spans 14 amino acids. In DNA form, the CDR3 reads TGTGCCAGCAGTCGACAGGGGATTCGTGAAAAACTGTTTTTT. It yields the protein CASSRQGIREKLFF.

This chain joins TRBV20-1 and TRBJ2-7, with a tentative D call TRBD2 (6 bases). The V and J ends lost 4 bases and 5 bases respectively, with 15 bases between them. The CDR3 is 13 amino acids. Germline assignment: CDR1 DFQATT and CDR2 SNEGSKA (reference sequence). The CDR3 spells CSATGGGWDEQYF. The CDR3 DNA is TGCAGTGCTACCGGCGGAGGGTGGGACGAGCAGTACTTC.

A few counts support this clone. Germline and junction disagree at one end, which may indicate a read error. The genes are TRBV28 and TRBJ2-6; 7 nucleotides line up with TRBD1. The CDR3 covers 18 residues. Germline V lookup: CDR1 MDHEN, CDR2 SYDVKM. The CDR3 loop is CASSSPSTGNSGDNVLTF. CDR3 in DNA: TGCGCCAGCAGTTCCCCATCGACAGGGAACTCTGGGGACAACGTCCTGACTTTC.

This clone was counted many times. The gene calls are TRBV20-1 and TRBJ1-1; no reliable D call. Germline loops: CDR1 DFQATT, CDR2 SNEGSKA (reference sequence). With 1 base removed from V and 4 bases from J, the gap between germline ends came to 7 bases. The length of the CDR3 is 12 residues. For the CDR3, the DNA is TGCAGTGCTAGAGGGGGTAGCACTGAAGCTTTCTTT. Residues: CSARGGSTEAFF.

This clone turned up a few times. CDR3 sequence: CASSSPSTGARGGYTF. The CDR3, as DNA: TGTGCCAGCAGCTCTCCCAGTACAGGGGCCAGGGGAGGCTACACCTTC. The chain is built from TRBV27 and TRBJ1-2; TRBD1 matches 7 bases. V lost 6 bases to trimming and J lost 8 bases; unmatched junction nucleotides: 18. Germline CDR1 MNHEY, CDR2 SMNVEV (reference sequence). The CDR3 totals 16 residues.

J is TRBJ1-1 and V is TRBV6-1; 8 bases align to TRBD1. The length of the CDR3 is 14 residues. V shed 6 bases and J 3 bases; nucleotides not matched to a gene: 6. In germline, CDR1 is MNHNS, CDR2 SASEGT. The CDR3 region is CASRAGTGYTEAFF. The CDR3 DNA reads as TGTGCCAGCAGAGCAGGGACAGGCTACACTGAAGCTTTCTTT.

This clone has a count of ten or more. The V and J genes are TRBV4-3 and TRBJ2-3, with no clear D. CDR1 and CDR2 from the germline V gene are LGHNA and YSLEER. V was clipped by 0 bases and J by 2 bases, with 18 bases between them. The CDR3 covers 18 residues. DNA of the CDR3: TGCGCCAGCAGCCAAGATCATAAGACTGAACCGTTCACAGATACGCAGTATTTT. Its protein product is CASSQDHKTEPFTDTQYF.

To note about this clone: The junction departs from the called germline gene at one end, perhaps through a read error. This chain joins TRBV7-8 and TRBJ1-2; the D gene is possibly TRBD1 (5 bases). Germline loops: CDR1 SGHVS, CDR2 FQNEAQ. The CDR3 has 14 residues. As DNA, the CDR3 is TGTGCCATCAGCGTAGTTATACAGGACTATGGCTACACCTTC. Translated: CAISVVIQDYGYTF.

This clone was counted ten times or more. The chain joins TRBV9 to TRBJ2-5; tentative D call: TRBD1 (6 bases). V lost 1 base to trimming and J lost 5 bases, with 9 bases between them. Germline V lookup: CDR1 SGDLS, CDR2 YYNGEE. The CDR3 extends over 13 amino acids. In DNA, the CDR3 is TGTGCCAGCAGCGTACGCCAGGGGGAGACCCAGTACTTC. Protein product: CASSVRQGETQYF.

Remarks on this clone: One base away lies a much larger clone, so this may be a sequencing read error. The chain joins TRBV4-1 to TRBJ1-1; D remains unclear. The CDR3 is 11 residues long. Germline assignment: CDR1 MGHRA and CDR2 YSYEKL. This CDR3 is CAISPGTEAFF. For the CDR3, the DNA is TGCGCCATCAGCCCAGGTACTGAAGCTTTCTTT.

Ten or more counts support this clone. The chain joins TRBV2 to TRBJ2-7; TRBD1 might be the D (6 bases). The germline V and J ends were trimmed by 6 bases and 6 bases, with 15 bases remaining between them. This CDR3 contains 13 residues. The germline gives CDR1 SNHLY, CDR2 FYNNEI. CDR3 nucleotide sequence: TGTGCCAGCAGACAGGGAATAGGTTTCGAGCAGTACTTC. This encodes CASRQGIGFEQYF. The full variable domain, in which reference TRBV2 and TRBJ2-7 provide the parts outside the CDR3, is EPEVTQTPSHQVTQMGQEVILRCVPISNHLYFYWYRQILGQKVEFLVSFYNNEISEKSEIFDDQFSVERPDGSNFTLKIRSTKLEDSAMYFCASRQGIGFEQYFGPGTRLTVT.

The chain couples TRBV4-1 to TRBJ2-1; D is uncertain. Trimming took 1 base from V and 3 from J, leaving 13 bases between them. Germline V gives CDR1 MGHRA, CDR2 YSYEKL. This CDR3 spans 16 amino acids. CDR3 in amino acids: CASSQGLIWGYNEQFF. DNA for the CDR3: TGCGCCAGCAGCCAAGGCCTGATTTGGGGCTACAATGAGCAGTTCTTC.